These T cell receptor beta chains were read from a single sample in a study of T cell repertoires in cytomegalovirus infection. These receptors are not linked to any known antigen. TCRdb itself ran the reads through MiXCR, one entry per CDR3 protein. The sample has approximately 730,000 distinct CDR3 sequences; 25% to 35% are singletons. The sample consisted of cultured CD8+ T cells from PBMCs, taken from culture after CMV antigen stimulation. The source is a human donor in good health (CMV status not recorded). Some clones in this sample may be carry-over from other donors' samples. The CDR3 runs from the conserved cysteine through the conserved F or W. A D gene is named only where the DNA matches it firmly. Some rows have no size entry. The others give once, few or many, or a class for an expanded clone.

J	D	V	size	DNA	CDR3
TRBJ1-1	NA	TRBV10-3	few	TGTGCCATCAACGGGGCCTCGAACACTGAAGCTTTCTTT	CAINGASNTEAFF
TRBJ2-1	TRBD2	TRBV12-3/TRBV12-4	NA	TGTGCCAGCCTAGCGGGGGGGCCGTCCTACAATGAGCAGTTCTTC	CASLAGGPSYNEQFF
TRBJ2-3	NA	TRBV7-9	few	TGTGCCAGCGCATTGACAGACACTTTCACAGATACGCAGTATTTT	CASALTDTFTDTQYF
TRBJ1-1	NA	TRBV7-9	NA	TGTGCCAGCAGTCAGGGGAGTGCCCAAGCTTTCTTT	CASSQGSAQAFF
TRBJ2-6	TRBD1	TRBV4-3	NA	TGCGCCAGCAGCCAAGACCCAGGGGGCTCTGGGGCCAACGTCCTGACTTTC	CASSQDPGGSGANVLTF
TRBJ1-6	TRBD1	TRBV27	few	TGTGCCAGCAGCGGGACAGGGGGTTTTGCACCCCTCCACTTT	CASSGTGGFAPLHF
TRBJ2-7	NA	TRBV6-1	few	TGTGCCAGCAGTGAAGAGGGACGGTCCTACGAGCAGTACTTC	CASSEEGRSYEQYF
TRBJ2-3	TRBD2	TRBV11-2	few	TGTGCCAGCAGCTGGGGACTAGTTAAGGCGCATACGCAGTATTTT	CASSWGLVKAHTQYF
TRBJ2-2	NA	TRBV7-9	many	TGTGCCAGCAGCTCCGACACGAACACCGGGGAGCTGTTTTTT	CASSSDTNTGELFF
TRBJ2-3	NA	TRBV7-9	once	TGTGCCAGCTTAAGGAGTCTGTTCGATACGCAGTATTTT	CASLRSLFDTQYF
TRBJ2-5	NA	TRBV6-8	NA	TGTGCCAGCAGTTACACAGGACAGAAAGAGACCCAGTACTTC	CASSYTGQKETQYF
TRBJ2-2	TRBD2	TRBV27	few	TGTGCCAGCAGCTTACCCCCAGAGGGAGGGGACACCGGGGAGCTGTTTTTT	CASSLPPEGGDTGELFF
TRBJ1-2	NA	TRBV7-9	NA	TGTGCCAGCAGCCAAAGCCCCCGGGGGCCCTATGGCTACACCTTC	CASSQSPRGPYGYTF
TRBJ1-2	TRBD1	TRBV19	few	TGTGCCAGTAGTCCCTGGACAGGGGAAGATGGCTACACCTTC	CASSPWTGEDGYTF
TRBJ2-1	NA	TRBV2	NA	TGTGCCAGCAGTGAAGCGGACGGTGAGCAGTTCTTC	CASSEADGEQFF
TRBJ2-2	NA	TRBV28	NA	TGTGCCAGCAGTGCATTAGCGGCTGGGACCGGGGAGCTGTTTTTT	CASSALAAGTGELFF
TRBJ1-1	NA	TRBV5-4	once	TGTGCCAGCAGCTTGGTTCGGGCAGGCGGGTACACTGAAGCTTTCTTT	CASSLVRAGGYTEAFF
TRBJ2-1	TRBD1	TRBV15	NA	TGTGCCACCAGCAGACCGGACAGGGATCATGAGCAGTTCTTC	CATSRPDRDHEQFF
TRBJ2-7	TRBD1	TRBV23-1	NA	TGCGCCAGCAGTCAATCGGGGGACAGGGATCCGGCTTACGAGCAGTACTTC	CASSQSGDRDPAYEQYF
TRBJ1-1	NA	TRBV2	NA	TGTGCCAGCTGGGAGGACAGGAACACTGAAGCTTTCTTT	CASWEDRNTEAFF
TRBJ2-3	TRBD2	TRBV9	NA	TGTGCCAGCAGCGGTAGGACTAGCGAGGAGTATACGCAGTATTTT	CASSGRTSEEYTQYF
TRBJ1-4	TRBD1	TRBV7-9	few	TGTGCCAGCAGCGACCGACAGGGAGCGGTGGATGAAAAACTGTTTTTT	CASSDRQGAVDEKLFF
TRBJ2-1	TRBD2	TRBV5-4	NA	TGTGCCAGCAGCTGGACTAGCGGGGGGGCGGGCTCCTACAATGAGCAGTTCTTC	CASSWTSGGAGSYNEQFF
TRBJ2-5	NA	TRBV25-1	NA	TGTGCCAGCAGTCCCCAGGGCGGAACTCGGGAGACCCAGTACTTC	CASSPQGGTRETQYF
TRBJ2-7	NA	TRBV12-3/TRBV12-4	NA	TGTGCCAGCAGTTTGACTGGTCCCGAGCAGTACTTC	CASSLTGPEQYF
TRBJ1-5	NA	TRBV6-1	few	TGTGCCAGCAGTGATACAACAGGGTTGCAGCCCCAGCATTTT	CASSDTTGLQPQHF
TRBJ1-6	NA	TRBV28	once	TGTGCCAGCACCCTGCAGAGCTCCTATAATTCACCCCTCCACTTT	CASTLQSSYNSPLHF
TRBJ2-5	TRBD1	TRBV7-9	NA	TGTGCCAGCAGCCCGTTAGGGACAGGGTCGAAGGAGACCCAGTACTTC	CASSPLGTGSKETQYF
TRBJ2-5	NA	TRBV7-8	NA	TGTGCCAGCAGCCCATCGGACGGCGAAGAGACCCAGTACTTC	CASSPSDGEETQYF
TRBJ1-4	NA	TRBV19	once	TGTGCCAGTGGTCTGGAGTTGCTGTTTTTT	CASGLELLFF
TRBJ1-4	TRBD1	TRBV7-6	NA	TGTGCCAGCAGCCTACAGGGGAGGCTGTTTTTT	CASSLQGRLFF
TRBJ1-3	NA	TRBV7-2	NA	TGTGCCAGCAGCCCAGAGGGAGACTCTGGAAACACCATATATTTT	CASSPEGDSGNTIYF
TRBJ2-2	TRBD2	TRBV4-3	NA	TGCGCCAGCAGCGTAATCGTAGCGGGGGGGATAACGAACACCGGGGAGCTGTTTTTT	CASSVIVAGGITNTGELFF
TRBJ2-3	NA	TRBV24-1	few	TGTGCCACCAGTGACTGGGACTCCACAGATACGCAGTATTTT	CATSDWDSTDTQYF
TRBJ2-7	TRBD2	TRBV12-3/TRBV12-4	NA	TGTGCCAGCAGTCCCGAGGGACTAGCGAAGTACGAGCAGTACTTC	CASSPEGLAKYEQYF
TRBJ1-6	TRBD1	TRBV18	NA	TGTGCCAGCGCGACAGGGAGTAATTCATCCCTCCACTTT	CASATGSNSSLHF
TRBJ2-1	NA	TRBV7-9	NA	TGTGCCAGCAGCATCCTAGGCGATAATGAGCAGTTCTTC	CASSILGDNEQFF
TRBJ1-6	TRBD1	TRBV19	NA	TGTGCCAGTAGTACCACCCGCCGGGACAGCCGCAAGGGCCTCAATTCACCCCTCCACTTT	CASSTTRRDSRKGLNSPLHF
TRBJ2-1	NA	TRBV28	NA	TGTGCCAGCAGTCCAGTGGGGGGGCCCTTCAATGAGCAGTTCTTC	CASSPVGGPFNEQFF
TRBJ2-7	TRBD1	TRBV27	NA	TGTGCCAGCAGGGCAGGGGGCTCATACGAGCAGTACTTC	CASRAGGSYEQYF
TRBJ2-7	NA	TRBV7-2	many	TGTGCCAGCAGCTTAACTATCCAGGGGGGTTACGAGCAGTACTTC	CASSLTIQGGYEQYF
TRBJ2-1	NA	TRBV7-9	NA	TGTGCCAGCAGCTCAGGGGGGGGCCCAGACAATGAGCAGTTCTTC	CASSSGGGPDNEQFF
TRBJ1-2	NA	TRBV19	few	TGTGCCAGTATGGGGGGTACGGGCCGTGGCTACACCTTC	CASMGGTGRGYTF
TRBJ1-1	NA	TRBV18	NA	TGTGCCAGCTCACCAAGTATGGGCACTGAAGCTTTCTTT	CASSPSMGTEAFF
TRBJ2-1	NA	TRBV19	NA	TGTGCCAGTAGTAGTTGGAGCAATGAGCAGTTCTTC	CASSSWSNEQFF
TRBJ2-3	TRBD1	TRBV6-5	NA	TGTGCCAGCACGGGGACAGGGCTAGATACGCAGTATTTT	CASTGTGLDTQYF
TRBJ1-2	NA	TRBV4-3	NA	TGCGCCAGCAGCCCTTACACAGGGTCCGATGGCTACACCTTC	CASSPYTGSDGYTF